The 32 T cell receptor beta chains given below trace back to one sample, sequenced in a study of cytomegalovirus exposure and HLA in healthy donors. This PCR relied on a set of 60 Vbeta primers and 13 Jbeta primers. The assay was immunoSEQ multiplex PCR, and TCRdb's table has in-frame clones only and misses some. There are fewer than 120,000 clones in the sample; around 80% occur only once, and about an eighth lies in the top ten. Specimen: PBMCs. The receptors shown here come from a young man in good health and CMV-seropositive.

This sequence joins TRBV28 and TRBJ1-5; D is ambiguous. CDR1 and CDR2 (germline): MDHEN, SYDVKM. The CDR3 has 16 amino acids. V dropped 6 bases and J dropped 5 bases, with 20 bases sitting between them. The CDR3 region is CASRPTQGLADQPQHF. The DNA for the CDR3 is TGTGCCAGCAGGCCGACTCAAGGCCTAGCCGATCAGCCCCAGCATTTT.

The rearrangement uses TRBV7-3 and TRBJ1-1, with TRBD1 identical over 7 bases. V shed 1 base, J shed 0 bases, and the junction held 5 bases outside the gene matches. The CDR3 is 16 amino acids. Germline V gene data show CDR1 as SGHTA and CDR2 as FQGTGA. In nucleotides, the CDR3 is TGTGCCAGCAGCTTAAACGGACAGGCTATGAACACTGAAGCTTTCTTT. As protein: CASSLNGQAMNTEAFF.

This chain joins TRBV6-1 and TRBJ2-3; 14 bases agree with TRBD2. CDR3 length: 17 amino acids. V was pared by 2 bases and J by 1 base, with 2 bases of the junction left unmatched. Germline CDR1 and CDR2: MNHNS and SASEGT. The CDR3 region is CASSEWTSGGRTDTQYF. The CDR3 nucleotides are TGTGCCAGCAGTGAATGGACTAGCGGGGGGCGCACAGATACGCAGTATTTT.

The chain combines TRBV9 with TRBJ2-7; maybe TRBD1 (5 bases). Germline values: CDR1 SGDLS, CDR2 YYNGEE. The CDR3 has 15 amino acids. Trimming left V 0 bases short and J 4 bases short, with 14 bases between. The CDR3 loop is CASSVAGAFTYEQYF. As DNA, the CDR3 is TGTGCCAGCAGCGTAGCTGGGGCTTTCACGTACGAGCAGTACTTC.

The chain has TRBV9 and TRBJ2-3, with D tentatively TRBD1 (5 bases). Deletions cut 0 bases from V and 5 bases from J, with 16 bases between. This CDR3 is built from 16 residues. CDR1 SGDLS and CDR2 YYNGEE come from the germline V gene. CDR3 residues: CASSVAGAGGGDTQYF. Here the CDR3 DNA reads TGTGCCAGCAGCGTAGCTGGGGCAGGTGGTGGAGATACGCAGTATTTT.

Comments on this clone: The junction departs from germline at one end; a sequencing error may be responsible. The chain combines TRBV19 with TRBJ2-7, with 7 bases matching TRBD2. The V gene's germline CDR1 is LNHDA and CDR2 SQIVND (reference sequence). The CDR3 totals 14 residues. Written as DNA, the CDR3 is TGTGCCAATAGTGGCCCCGGGGGGAGCTACGAGCAGTACTTC. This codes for CANSGPGGSYEQYF.

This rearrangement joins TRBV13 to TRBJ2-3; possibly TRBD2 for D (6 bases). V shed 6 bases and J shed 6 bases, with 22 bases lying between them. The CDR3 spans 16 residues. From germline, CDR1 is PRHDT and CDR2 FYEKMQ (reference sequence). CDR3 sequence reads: CASRGDSPPSTDTQYF. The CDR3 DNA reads TGTGCCAGCAGGGGGGACTCACCCCCGTCCACTGATACGCAGTATTTT.

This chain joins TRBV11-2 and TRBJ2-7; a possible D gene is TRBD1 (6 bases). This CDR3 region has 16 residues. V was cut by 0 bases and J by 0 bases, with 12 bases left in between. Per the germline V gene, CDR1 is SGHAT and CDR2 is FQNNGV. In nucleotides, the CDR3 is TGTGCCAGCAGCTTAGATCAGGAAGGGGGCTCCTACGAGCAGTACTTC. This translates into CASSLDQEGGSYEQYF. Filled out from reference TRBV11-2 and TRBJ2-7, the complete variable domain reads EAGVAQSPRYKIIEKRQSVAFWCNPISGHATLYWYQQILGQGPKLLIQFQNNGVVDDSQLPKDRFSAERLKGVDSTLKIQPAKLEDSAVYLCASSLDQEGGSYEQYFGPGTRLTVT.

The CDR3 coding sequence is TGTGCCAGCAGTCCCTATAGCGTGAGGGAGCAGTTCTTC. As protein: CASSPYSVREQFF. The V gene is TRBV6-5, the J gene TRBJ2-1; D might be TRBD2 (5 bases). V was shortened by 5 bases and J by 10 bases, with 15 bases between the two germline ends. CDR3 length: 13 amino acids. Per germline, CDR1 MNHEY and CDR2 SVGAGI.

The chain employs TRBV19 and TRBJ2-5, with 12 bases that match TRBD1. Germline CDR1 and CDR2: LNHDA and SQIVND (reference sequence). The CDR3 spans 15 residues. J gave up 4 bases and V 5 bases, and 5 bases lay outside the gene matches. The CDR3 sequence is CASSARDRGRETQYF. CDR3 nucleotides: TGTGCCAGTAGTGCCCGGGACAGGGGGCGAGAGACCCAGTACTTC.

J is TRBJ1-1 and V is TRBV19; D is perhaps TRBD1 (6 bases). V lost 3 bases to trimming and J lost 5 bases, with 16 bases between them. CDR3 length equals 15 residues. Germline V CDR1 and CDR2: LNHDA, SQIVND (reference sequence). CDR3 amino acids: CASSMGWRGRTEAFF. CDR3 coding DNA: TGTGCCAGTAGTATGGGATGGCGGGGGCGGACTGAAGCTTTCTTT.

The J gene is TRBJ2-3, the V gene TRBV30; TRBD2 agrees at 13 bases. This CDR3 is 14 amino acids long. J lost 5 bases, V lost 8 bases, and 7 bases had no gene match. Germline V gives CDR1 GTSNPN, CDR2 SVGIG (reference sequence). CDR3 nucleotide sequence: TGTGCCACCCCGACTAGCGGGGGGTTAGATACGCAGTATTTT. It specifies CATPTSGGLDTQYF.

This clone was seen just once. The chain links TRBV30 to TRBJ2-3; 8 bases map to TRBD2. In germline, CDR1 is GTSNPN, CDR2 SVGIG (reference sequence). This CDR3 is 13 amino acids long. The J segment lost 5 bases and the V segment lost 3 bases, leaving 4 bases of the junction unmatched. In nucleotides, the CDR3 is TGTGCCTGGAGCGGGGGGGCCGTAGATACGCAGTATTTT. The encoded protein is CAWSGGAVDTQYF.

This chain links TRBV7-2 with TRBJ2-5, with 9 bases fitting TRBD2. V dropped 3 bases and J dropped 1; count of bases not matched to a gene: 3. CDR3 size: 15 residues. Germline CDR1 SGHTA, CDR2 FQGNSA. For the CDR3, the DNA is TGTGCCAGCAGCTTGGGTAGCGGGGGCCAAGAGACCCAGTACTTC. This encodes CASSLGSGGQETQYF.

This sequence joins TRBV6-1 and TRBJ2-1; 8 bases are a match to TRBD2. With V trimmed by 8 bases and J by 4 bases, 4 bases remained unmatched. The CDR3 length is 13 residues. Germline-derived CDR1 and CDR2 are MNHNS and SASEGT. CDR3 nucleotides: TGTGCCAGCTCCCGGGGGGGGTACAATGAGCAGTTCTTC. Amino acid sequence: CASSRGGYNEQFF.

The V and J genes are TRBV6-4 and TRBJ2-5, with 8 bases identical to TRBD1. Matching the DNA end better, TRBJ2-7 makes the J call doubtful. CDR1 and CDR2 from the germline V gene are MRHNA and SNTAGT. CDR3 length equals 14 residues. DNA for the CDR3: TGTGCCAGCAGTCGGGACAGGAGGGCCTACGAGCAGTACTTC. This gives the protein CASSRDRRAYEQYF.

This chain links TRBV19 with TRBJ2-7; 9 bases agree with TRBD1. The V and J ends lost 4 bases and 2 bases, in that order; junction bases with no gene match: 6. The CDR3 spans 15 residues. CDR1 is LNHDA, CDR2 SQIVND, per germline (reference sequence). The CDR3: CASSSPGQGAYEQYF. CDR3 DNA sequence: TGTGCCAGTAGTAGCCCGGGACAGGGCGCCTACGAGCAGTACTTC.

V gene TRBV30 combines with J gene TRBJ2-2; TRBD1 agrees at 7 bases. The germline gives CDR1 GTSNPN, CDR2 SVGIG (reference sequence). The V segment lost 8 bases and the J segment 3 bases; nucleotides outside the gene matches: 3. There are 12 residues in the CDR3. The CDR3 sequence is CARDRDTGELFF. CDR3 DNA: TGTGCCCGAGACAGGGACACCGGGGAGCTGTTTTTT.

CDR3 protein: CASSLDVGGRDEQYF. As DNA, the CDR3 is TGTGCCAGCAGCTTAGATGTGGGGGGGCGGGACGAGCAGTACTTC. The V call is TRBV11-2, the J call TRBJ2-7; D possibly corresponds to TRBD2 (7 bases). The CDR3 is 15 residues long. V lost 0 bases, J lost 5 bases, and 14 bases lay in between. Germline-derived CDR1 and CDR2 are SGHAT and FQNNGV.

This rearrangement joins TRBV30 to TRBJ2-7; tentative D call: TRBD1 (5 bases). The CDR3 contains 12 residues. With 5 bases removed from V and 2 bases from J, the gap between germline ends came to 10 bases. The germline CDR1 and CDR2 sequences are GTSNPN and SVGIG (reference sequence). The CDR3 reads CAWGRGPYEQYF. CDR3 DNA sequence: TGTGCCTGGGGAAGGGGTCCCTACGAGCAGTACTTC.

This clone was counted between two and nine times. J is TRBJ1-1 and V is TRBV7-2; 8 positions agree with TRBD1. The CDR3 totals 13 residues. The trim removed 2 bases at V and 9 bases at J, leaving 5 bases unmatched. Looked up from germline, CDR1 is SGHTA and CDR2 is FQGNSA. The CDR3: CASSLRQGAKAFF. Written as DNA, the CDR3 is TGTGCCAGCAGCTTAAGGCAGGGGGCAAAAGCTTTCTTT.

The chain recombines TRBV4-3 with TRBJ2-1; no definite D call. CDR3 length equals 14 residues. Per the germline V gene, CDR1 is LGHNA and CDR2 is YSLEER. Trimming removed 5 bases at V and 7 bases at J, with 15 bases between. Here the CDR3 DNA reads TGCGCCAGCAGCTCTCGAGCCCGAGGTAATGAGCAGTTCTTC. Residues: CASSSRARGNEQFF.

The DNA of the CDR3 is TGTGCCAGCAGCTTATTGGGGACATCAGTCTACGAGCAGTACTTC. This translates into CASSLLGTSVYEQYF. The V call is TRBV7-2, the J call TRBJ2-5; D might be TRBD1 (6 bases). Near its end, the DNA agrees better with TRBJ2-7, so the J call may be wrong. Germline V CDR1 and CDR2: SGHTA, FQGNSA. The CDR3 totals 15 residues.

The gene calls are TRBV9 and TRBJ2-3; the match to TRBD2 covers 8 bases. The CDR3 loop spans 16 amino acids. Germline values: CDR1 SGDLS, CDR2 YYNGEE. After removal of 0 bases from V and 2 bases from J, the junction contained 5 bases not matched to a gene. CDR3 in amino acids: CASSVARGGLTDTQYF. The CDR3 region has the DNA TGTGCCAGCAGCGTAGCTCGCGGGGGGCTCACAGATACGCAGTATTTT.

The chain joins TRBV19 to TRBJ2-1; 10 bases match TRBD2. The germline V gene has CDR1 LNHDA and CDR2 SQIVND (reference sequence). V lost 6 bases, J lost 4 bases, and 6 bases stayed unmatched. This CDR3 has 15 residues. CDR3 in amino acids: CASSASGGPYNEQFF. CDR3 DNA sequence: TGTGCCAGTAGCGCTAGCGGGGGTCCTTACAATGAGCAGTTCTTC.

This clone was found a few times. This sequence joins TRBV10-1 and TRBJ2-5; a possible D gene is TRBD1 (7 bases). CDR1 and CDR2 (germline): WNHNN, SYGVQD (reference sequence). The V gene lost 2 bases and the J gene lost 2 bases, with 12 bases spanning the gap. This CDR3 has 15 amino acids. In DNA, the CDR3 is TGCGCCAGCAGTGAGGGGGCAGGGGGGCAAGAGACCCAGTACTTC. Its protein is CASSEGAGGQETQYF.

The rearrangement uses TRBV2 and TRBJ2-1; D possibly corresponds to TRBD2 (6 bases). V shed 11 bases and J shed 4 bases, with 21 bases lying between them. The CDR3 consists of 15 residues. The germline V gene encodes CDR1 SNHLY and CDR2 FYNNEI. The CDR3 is CASKPRSAGYNEQFF. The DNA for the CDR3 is TGTGCCTCAAAGCCTAGGTCGGCGGGGTACAATGAGCAGTTCTTC.

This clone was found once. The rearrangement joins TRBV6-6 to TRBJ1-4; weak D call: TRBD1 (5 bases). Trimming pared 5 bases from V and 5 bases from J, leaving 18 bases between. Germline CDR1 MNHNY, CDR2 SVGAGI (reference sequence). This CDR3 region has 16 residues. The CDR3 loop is CASSRRVQAANEKLFF. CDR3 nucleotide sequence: TGTGCCAGCAGTCGCAGGGTGCAGGCCGCAAATGAAAAACTGTTTTTT.

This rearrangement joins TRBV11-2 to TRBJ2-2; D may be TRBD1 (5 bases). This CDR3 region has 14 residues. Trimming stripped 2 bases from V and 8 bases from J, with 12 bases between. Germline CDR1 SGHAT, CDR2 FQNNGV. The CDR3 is CASSLFSGAGELFF. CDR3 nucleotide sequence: TGTGCCAGCAGCTTATTTAGTGGGGCTGGGGAGCTGTTTTTT.

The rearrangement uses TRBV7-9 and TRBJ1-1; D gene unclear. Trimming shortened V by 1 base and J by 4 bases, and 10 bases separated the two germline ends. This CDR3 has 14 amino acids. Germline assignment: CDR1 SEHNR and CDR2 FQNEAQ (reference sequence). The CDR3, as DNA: TGTGCCAGCAGCTTAGTGAGGGTGAGCACTGAAGCTTTCTTT. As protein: CASSLVRVSTEAFF.

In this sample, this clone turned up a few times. CDR3 coding DNA: TGCGCCAGCAGCCAAGATTCAGGGGGCCGGGAGCAGTTCTTC. Its translation: CASSQDSGGREQFF. The V call is TRBV4-3, the J call TRBJ2-1; 8 bases are shared with TRBD1. The length of the CDR3 is 14 residues. The V segment lost 0 bases and the J segment 10 bases; nucleotides outside the gene matches: 5. Germline lookup yields CDR1 LGHNA and CDR2 YSLEER.

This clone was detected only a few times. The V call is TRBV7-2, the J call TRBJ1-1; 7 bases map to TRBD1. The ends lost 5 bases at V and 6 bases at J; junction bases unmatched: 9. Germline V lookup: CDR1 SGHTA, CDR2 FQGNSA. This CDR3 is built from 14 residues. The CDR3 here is CASSPERGLSEAFF. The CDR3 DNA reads TGTGCCAGCAGCCCGGAGAGGGGGCTCTCTGAAGCTTTCTTT.